These 20 T cell receptor beta chains share one sample of origin, sequenced in a study of technical replicates of blood from several donors. TCRdb's copy holds only in-frame clones and misses some; the assay was immunoSEQ multiplex PCR. The sample has around 13,000 clones, less than 90% seen once; the top ten hold around 12%. Specimen: PBMCs. Receptor source: a human donor in good health.

This chain connects TRBV9 to TRBJ2-7; 11 bases agree with TRBD2. J gave up 4 bases and V 4 bases, and 4 bases lay outside the gene matches. The CDR3 loop spans 14 amino acids. Germline V gives CDR1 SGDLS, CDR2 YYNGEE. CDR3 DNA sequence: TGTGCCAGCAGCACCGGGACTAGCGGATACGAGCAGTACTTC. Its protein product is CASSTGTSGYEQYF.

V gene TRBV6-4 combines with J gene TRBJ2-1; TRBD2 agrees at 9 bases. The V and J ends lost 6 bases and 6 bases, in that order; junction bases with no gene match: 0. This CDR3 region has 12 residues. CDR1 MRHNA and CDR2 SNTAGT come from the germline V gene. The CDR3 sequence: CASRAGGNEQFF. The CDR3 nucleotides are TGTGCCAGCAGAGCGGGAGGCAATGAGCAGTTCTTC.

The chain links TRBV7-9 to TRBJ1-5; the match to TRBD1 covers 7 bases. Unmatched junction bases numbered 4, after V lost 5 bases and J lost 0 bases. The CDR3 is 15 residues long. Germline CDR1 is SEHNR and CDR2 is FQNEAQ (reference sequence). The CDR3: CASSKDRFSNQPQHF. In DNA form, the CDR3 reads TGTGCCAGCAGCAAGGACAGGTTTAGCAATCAGCCCCAGCATTTT.

This chain uses TRBV6-5 with TRBJ2-1, with 13 bases that match TRBD2. CDR3 length: 13 residues. Unmatched junction bases numbered 7, after V lost 6 bases and J lost 14 bases. The germline gives CDR1 MNHEY, CDR2 SVGAGI. The CDR3 DNA sequence: TGTGCCAGCAGCCTAGGACTAGCGGGAGAAGAGTTCTTC. This encodes CASSLGLAGEEFF.

The chain combines TRBV7-7 with TRBJ2-2; D may be TRBD1 (5 bases). Trimming removed 3 bases from V and 0 bases from J, with 8 bases in between. CDR1 and CDR2 from the germline V gene are SSHAT and FNYEAQ (reference sequence). CDR3 length equals 15 residues. CDR3: CASSLSGTNTGELFF. The CDR3 DNA reads TGTGCCAGCAGCTTGTCAGGGACGAACACCGGGGAGCTGTTTTTT.

The chain recombines TRBV6-6 with TRBJ2-1; tentatively, D is TRBD2 (5 bases). Trimming shortened V by 6 bases and J by 0 bases, and 15 bases separated the two germline ends. Looked up from germline, CDR1 is MNHNY and CDR2 is SVGAGI (reference sequence). This CDR3 comprises 16 residues. The CDR3 sequence is CASSLLSGSSYNEQFF. The CDR3 nucleotides read TGTGCCAGCAGCCTCCTGAGCGGAAGCTCCTACAATGAGCAGTTCTTC.

The V call is TRBV27, the J call TRBJ2-1; TRBD2 agrees at 7 bases. Germline V gene data show CDR1 as MNHEY and CDR2 as SMNVEV (reference sequence). V gave up 5 bases and J gave up 1 base; unmatched junction bases: 14. The CDR3 is made up of 18 amino acids. CDR3 in DNA: TGTGCCAGCAGTCTGGGGACTAAACCCCTATCTTCCTACAATGAGCAGTTCTTC. Translated, it gives CASSLGTKPLSSYNEQFF.

The chain has TRBV29-1 and TRBJ2-1; perhaps TRBD2 as D (6 bases). This CDR3 is built from 14 residues. V dropped 2 bases and J dropped 4 bases, with 12 bases sitting between them. CDR1 and CDR2 (germline): SQVTM, ANQGSEA. CDR3 coding DNA: TGCAGCGTTGAACGTCTAGCGACTTACAATGAGCAGTTCTTC. Its protein is CSVERLATYNEQFF.

This clone was recorded only once. As DNA, the CDR3 is TGCGCCAGCAATGAAAAATTCCCCCCCCCAAATCAGCCCCAGCATTTT. This gives the protein CASNEKFPPPNQPQHF. V usage is TRBV10-1 and J usage is TRBJ1-5, with unresolved D. The V end lost 7 bases, the J end lost 4 bases, and 20 bases lay between the germline ends. The CDR3 runs to 16 residues. Germline lookup yields CDR1 WNHNN and CDR2 SYGVQD (reference sequence).

The chain has TRBV2 and TRBJ2-2; possible D gene TRBD2, 7 bases. The CDR3 contains 12 residues. CDR1 and CDR2 (germline): SNHLY, FYNNEI. Trimming removed 9 bases from V and 7 bases from J, with 12 bases in between. Here the CDR3 reads CASRGGFGELFF. CDR3 sequence (DNA): TGTGCCAGTAGGGGGGGGTTCGGGGAGCTGTTTTTT.

The chain uses TRBV2 and TRBJ2-1, with 7 nucleotides matching TRBD2. The germline V gene encodes CDR1 SNHLY and CDR2 FYNNEI. V lost 5 bases and J lost 7; bases outside the gene matches: 5. This CDR3 is built from 13 residues. In nucleotides, the CDR3 is TGTGCCAGCAGTACTCTAGCGGATAATGAGCAGTTCTTC. Translated, it gives CASSTLADNEQFF. The full variable domain, in which reference TRBV2 and TRBJ2-1 provide the parts outside the CDR3, is EPEVTQTPSHQVTQMGQEVILRCVPISNHLYFYWYRQILGQKVEFLVSFYNNEISEKSEIFDDQFSVERPDGSNFTLKIRSTKLEDSAMYFCASSTLADNEQFFGPGTRLTVL.

The chain recombines TRBV10-3 with TRBJ2-1; tentative D call: TRBD2 (5 bases). CDR1 and CDR2 (germline): ENHRY, SYGVKD. The CDR3 covers 17 residues. V gave up 6 bases and J gave up 7 bases, with 25 bases separating them. The chain's CDR3 is CAISPHSGNRAENEQFF. The CDR3, as DNA: TGTGCCATCAGCCCGCACTCCGGGAACCGGGCGGAAAATGAGCAGTTCTTC.

The chain combines TRBV5-5 with TRBJ2-3, with 16 bases identical to TRBD2. The ends lost 3 bases at V and 3 bases at J; junction bases unmatched: 13. The length of the CDR3 is 20 residues. Per the germline V gene, CDR1 is SGHKS and CDR2 is YYEKEE (reference sequence). CDR3 coding DNA: TGTGCCAGCAGCTACTTCCCGGGACTAGCGGGAGGGCCAGGTACAGATACGCAGTATTTT. It codes for CASSYFPGLAGGPGTDTQYF.

The V call is TRBV7-9, the J call TRBJ2-7; 8 bases are a match to TRBD2. Germline-derived CDR1 and CDR2 are SEHNR and FQNEAQ (reference sequence). V was clipped by 3 bases and J by 1 base; unmatched bases: 2. The CDR3 contains 14 residues. CDR3: CASSFSGMSYEQYF. Written as DNA, the CDR3 is TGTGCCAGCAGCTTTAGCGGGATGTCCTACGAGCAGTACTTC. Drawing the rest from reference TRBV7-9 and TRBJ2-7, the complete variable domain is DTGVSQNPRHKITKRGQNVTFRCDPISEHNRLYWYRQTLGQGPEFLTYFQNEAQLEKSRLLSDRFSAERPKGSFSTLEIQRTEQGDSAMYLCASSFSGMSYEQYFGPGTRLTVT.

This sequence joins TRBV7-6 and TRBJ2-1; 13 positions agree with TRBD2. Trimming at V came to 5 bases and at J to 7 bases, leaving 20 bases not matched to a gene. This CDR3 spans 20 amino acids. CDR1 and CDR2 from the germline V gene are SGHVS and FNYEAQ. The CDR3 DNA is TGTGCCAGCAGCGGCCCTAGGGGGACACTAGCGGGAGGGGCTGGGAATGAGCAGTTCTTC. This gives the protein CASSGPRGTLAGGAGNEQFF.

The V call is TRBV7-7, the J call TRBJ2-5, with TRBD1 identical over 7 bases. V lost 3 bases to trimming and J lost 5 bases; unmatched junction nucleotides: 6. Germline lookup yields CDR1 SSHAT and CDR2 FNYEAQ (reference sequence). This CDR3 spans 14 amino acids. The CDR3 reads CASSLEGGFETQYF. CDR3 nucleotides: TGTGCCAGCAGCTTGGAAGGGGGCTTCGAGACCCAGTACTTC. The full variable domain, rest sourced from reference TRBV7-7 and TRBJ2-5, is GAGVSQSPRYKVTKRGQDVTLRCDPISSHATLYWYQQALGQGPEFLTYFNYEAQPDKSGLPSDRFSAERPEGSISTLTIQRTEQRDSAMYRCASSLEGGFETQYFGPGTRLLVL.

This chain links TRBV11-1 with TRBJ2-3, with TRBD2 matching over 8 bases. This CDR3 comprises 16 residues. V gave up 6 bases and J gave up 0 bases; unmatched junction bases: 8. Germline CDR1 SGHAT, CDR2 FQDESV (reference sequence). CDR3 in DNA: TGTGCCAGCAGGTTCCGGAGCGGGAGTAGCACAGATACGCAGTATTTT. This sequence encodes CASRFRSGSSTDTQYF.

This chain links TRBV7-9 with TRBJ1-3; D is possibly TRBD1 (5 bases). The CDR3 is made up of 18 amino acids. Germline-derived CDR1 and CDR2 are SEHNR and FQNEAQ (reference sequence). Trimming pared 5 bases from V and 0 bases from J, leaving 20 bases between. The CDR3 DNA is TGTGCCAGCAGCCTCCCGGGGGAAGCTCCGAGCTCTGGAAACACCATATATTTT. Translating gives CASSLPGEAPSSGNTIYF.

The chain recombines TRBV21-1 with TRBJ1-4; the DNA was not compared with TRBD1, the D call given in the table. TRBV21-1 is a pseudogene locus. The CDR3 is 15 amino acids. CDR3 loop: CASPQGTPEAEKLFF. The CDR3 DNA follows: TGTGCCAGCCCCCAGGGGACCCCAGAGGCTGAAAAACTGTTTTTT.

The CDR3 here is CASSNTGPSGQPQHF. CDR3 coding DNA: TGTGCCAGTAGTAACACAGGGCCATCCGGTCAGCCCCAGCATTTT. The V call is TRBV19, the J call TRBJ1-5; D perhaps matches TRBD1 (6 bases). Trimming removed 4 bases at V and 6 bases at J, with 16 bases between. The CDR3 consists of 15 residues. CDR1 and CDR2 (germline): LNHDA, SQIVND (reference sequence).